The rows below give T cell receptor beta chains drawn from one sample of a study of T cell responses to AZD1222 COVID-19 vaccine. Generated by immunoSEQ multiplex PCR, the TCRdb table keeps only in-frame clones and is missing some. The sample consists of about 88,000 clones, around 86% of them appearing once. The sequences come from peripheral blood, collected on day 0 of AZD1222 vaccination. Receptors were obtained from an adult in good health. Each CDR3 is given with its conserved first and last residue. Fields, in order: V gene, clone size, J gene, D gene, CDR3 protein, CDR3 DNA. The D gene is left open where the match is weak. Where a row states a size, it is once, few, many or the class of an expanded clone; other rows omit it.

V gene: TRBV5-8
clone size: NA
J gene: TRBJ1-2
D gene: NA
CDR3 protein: CASSLRRGLSNYGYTF
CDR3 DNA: TGTGCCAGCAGCTTGAGAAGAGGGCTGAGTAACTATGGCTACACCTTC

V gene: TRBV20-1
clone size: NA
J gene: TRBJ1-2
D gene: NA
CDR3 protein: CRARGGYTF
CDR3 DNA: TGCAGGGCCCGAGGAGGCTACACCTTC

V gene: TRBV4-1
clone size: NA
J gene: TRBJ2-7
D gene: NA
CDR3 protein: CASSQDSRTGSLPYEQYF
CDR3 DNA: TGCGCCAGCAGCCAAGATTCTAGGACGGGATCTCTACCCTACGAGCAGTACTTC

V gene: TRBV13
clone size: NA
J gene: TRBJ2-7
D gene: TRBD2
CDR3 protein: CASSRSGRDYEQYF
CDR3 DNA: TGTGCCAGCAGCCGAAGCGGGAGGGACTACGAGCAGTACTTC

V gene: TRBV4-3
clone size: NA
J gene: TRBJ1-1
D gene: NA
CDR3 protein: CASSQGLSRKPEAFF
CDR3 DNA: TGCGCCAGCAGCCAAGGACTCAGTAGGAAGCCTGAAGCTTTCTTT

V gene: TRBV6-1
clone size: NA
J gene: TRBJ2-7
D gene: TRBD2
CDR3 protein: CASSEIAGVLYEQYF
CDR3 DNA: TGTGCCAGCAGTGAAATAGCGGGAGTCCTCTACGAGCAGTACTTC

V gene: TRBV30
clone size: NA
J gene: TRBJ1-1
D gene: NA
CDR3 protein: CAWTPDRNTEAFF
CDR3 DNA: TGTGCCTGGACCCCTGACAGGAACACTGAAGCTTTCTTT

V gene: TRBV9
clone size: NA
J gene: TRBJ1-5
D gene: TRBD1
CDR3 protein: CASSVSGGDQPQHF
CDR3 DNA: TGTGCCAGCAGCGTTTCAGGGGGGGATCAGCCCCAGCATTTT

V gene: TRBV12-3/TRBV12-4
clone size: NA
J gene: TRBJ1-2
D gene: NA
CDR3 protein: CASSFFGGSGYTF
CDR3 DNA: TGTGCCAGCAGTTTCTTTGGGGGTAGCGGCTACACCTTC

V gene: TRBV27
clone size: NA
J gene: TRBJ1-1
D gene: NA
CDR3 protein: CASSLSGWNTEAFF
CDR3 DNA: TGTGCCAGCAGTTTGTCGGGGTGGAACACTGAAGCTTTCTTT

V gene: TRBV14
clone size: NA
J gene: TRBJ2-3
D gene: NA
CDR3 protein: CASSQGAFSTDTQYF
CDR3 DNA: TGTGCCAGCAGCCAAGGGGCCTTTAGCACAGATACGCAGTATTTT

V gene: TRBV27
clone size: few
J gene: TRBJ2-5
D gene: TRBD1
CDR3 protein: CASRLRGQGARETQYF
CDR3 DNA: TGTGCCAGCCGCTTAAGAGGACAGGGGGCGAGGGAGACCCAGTACTTC

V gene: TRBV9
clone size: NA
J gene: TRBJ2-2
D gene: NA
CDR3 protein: CASSVAPVPAGELFF
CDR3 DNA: TGTGCCAGCAGCGTAGCCCCCGTCCCGGCCGGGGAGCTGTTTTTT

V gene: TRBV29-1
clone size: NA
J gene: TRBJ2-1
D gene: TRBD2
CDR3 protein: CSAQPGHSSGISYNEQFF
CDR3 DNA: TGCAGCGCCCAACCGGGACACTCTAGCGGGATCTCCTACAATGAGCAGTTCTTC

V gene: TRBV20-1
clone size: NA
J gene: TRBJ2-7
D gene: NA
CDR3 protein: CSASEVWSEQYF
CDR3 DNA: TGCAGTGCTAGTGAGGTCTGGAGTGAGCAGTACTTC

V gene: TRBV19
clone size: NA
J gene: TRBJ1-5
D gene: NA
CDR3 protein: CASSAVRTGNNQPQHF
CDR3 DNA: TGTGCCAGTAGTGCTGTTCGAACAGGGAACAATCAGCCCCAGCATTTT

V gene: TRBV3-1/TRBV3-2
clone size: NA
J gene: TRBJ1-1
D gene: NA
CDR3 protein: CASGTGEGIAGLNTEAFF
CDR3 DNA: TGTGCCAGCGGCACCGGCGAGGGGATTGCTGGGCTGAACACTGAAGCTTTCTTT

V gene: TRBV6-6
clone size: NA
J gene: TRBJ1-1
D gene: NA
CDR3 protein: CASSSGPMNTEAFF
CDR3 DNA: TGTGCCAGCAGTTCGGGCCCCATGAACACTGAAGCTTTCTTT

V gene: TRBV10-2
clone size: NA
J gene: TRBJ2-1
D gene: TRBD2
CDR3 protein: CASSGTKRLAGGDNEQFF
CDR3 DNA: TGCGCCAGCAGTGGGACGAAGAGGCTAGCGGGGGGGGACAATGAGCAGTTCTTC

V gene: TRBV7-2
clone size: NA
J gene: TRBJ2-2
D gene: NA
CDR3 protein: CASSSTRRTGELFF
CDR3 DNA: TGTGCCAGCAGCTCCACTCGACGCACCGGGGAGCTGTTTTTT

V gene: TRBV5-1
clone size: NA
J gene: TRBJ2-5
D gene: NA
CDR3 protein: CASSFTGEETQYF
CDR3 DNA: TGCGCCAGCAGCTTTACTGGGGAAGAGACCCAGTACTTC

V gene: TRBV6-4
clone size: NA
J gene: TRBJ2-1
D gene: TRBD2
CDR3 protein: CASSTGLAGGPDEQFF
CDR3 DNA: TGTGCCAGCAGTACAGGACTAGCGGGGGGGCCGGATGAGCAGTTCTTC

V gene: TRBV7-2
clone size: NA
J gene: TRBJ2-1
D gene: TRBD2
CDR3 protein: CASSRGLAGAPGQFF
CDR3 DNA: TGTGCCAGCAGCCGGGGACTAGCGGGGGCCCCAGGGCAGTTCTTC

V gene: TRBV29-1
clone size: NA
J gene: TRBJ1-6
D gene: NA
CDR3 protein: CSVRQAADSPLHF
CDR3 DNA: TGCAGCGTTCGTCAGGCGGCAGATTCACCCCTCCACTTT

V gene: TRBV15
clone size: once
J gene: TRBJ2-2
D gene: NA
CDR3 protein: CATSRDLVSVRAGELFF
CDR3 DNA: TGTGCCACCAGCAGAGATTTGGTCTCCGTCCGGGCCGGGGAGCTGTTTTTT

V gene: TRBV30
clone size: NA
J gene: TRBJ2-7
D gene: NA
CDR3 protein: CAWSVSRTEQYF
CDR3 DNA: TGTGCCTGGAGTGTAAGCAGGACCGAGCAGTACTTC

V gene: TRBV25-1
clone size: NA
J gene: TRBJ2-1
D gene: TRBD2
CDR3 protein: CASTLAGGPNEQFF
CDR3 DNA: TGTGCCAGCACCCTAGCGGGGGGGCCCAATGAGCAGTTCTTC

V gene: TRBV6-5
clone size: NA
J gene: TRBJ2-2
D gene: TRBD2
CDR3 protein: CASSYSRKRETGELFF
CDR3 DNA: TGTGCCAGCAGTTACTCGAGAAAGCGGGAGACCGGGGAGCTGTTTTTT

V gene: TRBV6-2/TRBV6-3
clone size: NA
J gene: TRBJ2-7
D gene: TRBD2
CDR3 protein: CASSYSSSGGYEQYF
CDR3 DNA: TGTGCCAGCAGTTACTCGTCTAGCGGGGGCTACGAGCAGTACTTC

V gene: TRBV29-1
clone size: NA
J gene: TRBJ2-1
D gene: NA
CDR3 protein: CSVGVGYNEQFF
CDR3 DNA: TGCAGCGTTGGTGTCGGTTACAATGAGCAGTTCTTC

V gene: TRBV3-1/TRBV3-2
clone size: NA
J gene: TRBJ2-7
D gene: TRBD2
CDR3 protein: CASSQTGTSGSYEQYF
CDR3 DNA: TGTGCCAGCAGCCAGACCGGGACTAGCGGATCCTACGAGCAGTACTTC

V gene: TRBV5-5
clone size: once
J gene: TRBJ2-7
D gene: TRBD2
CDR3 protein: CASSRLAGVQTPYEQYF
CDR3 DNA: TGTGCCAGCAGCCGACTAGCGGGGGTACAAACCCCCTACGAGCAGTACTTC

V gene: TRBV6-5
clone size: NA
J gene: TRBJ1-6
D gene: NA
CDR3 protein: CASSYSEPRDSPLHF
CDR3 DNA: TGTGCCAGCAGTTACAGCGAGCCGAGGGATTCACCCCTCCACTTT

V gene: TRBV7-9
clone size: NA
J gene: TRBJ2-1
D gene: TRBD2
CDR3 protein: CASTPLAGAYNEQFF
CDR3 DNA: TGTGCCAGCACCCCTCTAGCGGGGGCCTACAATGAGCAGTTCTTC

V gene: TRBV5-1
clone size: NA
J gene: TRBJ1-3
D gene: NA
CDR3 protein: CASRTLAGVDTIYF
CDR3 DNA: TGCGCCAGTAGGACCTTAGCAGGCGTCGACACCATATATTTT

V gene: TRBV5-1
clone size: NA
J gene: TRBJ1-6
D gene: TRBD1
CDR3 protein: CASSPRETGGNSPLHF
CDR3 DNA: TGCGCCAGCAGCCCGCGCGAGACAGGGGGTAATTCACCCCTCCACTTT

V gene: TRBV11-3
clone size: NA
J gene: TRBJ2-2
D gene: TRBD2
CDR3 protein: CASTMAGGSTGELFF
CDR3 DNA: TGTGCCAGCACCATGGCCGGGGGGTCTACCGGGGAGCTGTTTTTT

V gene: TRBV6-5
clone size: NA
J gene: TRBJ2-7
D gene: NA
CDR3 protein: CASSYSNGDPYEQYF
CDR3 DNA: TGTGCCAGCAGTTACTCGAACGGGGACCCCTACGAGCAGTACTTC

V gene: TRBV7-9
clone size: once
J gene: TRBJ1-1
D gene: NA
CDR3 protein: CASSQGTVPEAFF
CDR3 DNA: TGTGCCAGCAGCCAAGGTACGGTGCCTGAAGCTTTCTTT

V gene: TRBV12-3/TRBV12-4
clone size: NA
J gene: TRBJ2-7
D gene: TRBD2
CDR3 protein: CASSRTSEGEQYF
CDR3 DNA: TGTGCCAGCAGTAGGACTAGCGAGGGCGAGCAGTACTTC

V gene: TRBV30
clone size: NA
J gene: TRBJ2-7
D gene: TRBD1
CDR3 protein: CAWSVVADRENF
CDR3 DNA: TGTGCCTGGAGTGTAGTGGCGGACAGGGAGAACTTC

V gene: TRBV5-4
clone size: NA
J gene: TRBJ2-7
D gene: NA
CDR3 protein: CASSLWEAYEQYF
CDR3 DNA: TGTGCCAGCAGCTTGTGGGAGGCCTACGAGCAGTACTTC

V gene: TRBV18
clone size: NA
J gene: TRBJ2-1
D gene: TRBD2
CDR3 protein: CASSGTRGSYNEQFF
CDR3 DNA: TGTGCCAGCTCAGGGACTAGAGGGTCCTACAATGAGCAGTTCTTC

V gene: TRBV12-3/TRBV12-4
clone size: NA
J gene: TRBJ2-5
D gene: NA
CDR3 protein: CASRLGLQETQYF
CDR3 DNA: TGTGCCAGCAGACTCGGACTTCAAGAGACCCAGTACTTC

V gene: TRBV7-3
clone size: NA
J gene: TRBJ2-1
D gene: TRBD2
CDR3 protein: CASSSTSGGNEQFF
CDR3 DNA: TGTGCCAGCAGCTCGACTAGCGGGGGCAATGAGCAGTTCTTC

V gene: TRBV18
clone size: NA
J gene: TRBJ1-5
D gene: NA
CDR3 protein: CASSPRDQPQHF
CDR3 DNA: TGTGCCAGCTCACCACGGGATCAGCCCCAGCATTTT

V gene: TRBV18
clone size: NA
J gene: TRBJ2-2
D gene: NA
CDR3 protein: CASSPPSRANTGELFF
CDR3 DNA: TGTGCCAGCTCACCACCGAGCAGGGCGAACACCGGGGAGCTGTTTTTT